This record concerns one TCR beta chain sequence. V was clipped by 4 bases and J by 3 bases, with 16 bases between them. CDR1 is MNHEY, CDR2 SMNVEV, per germline (reference sequence). The CDR3 consists of 15 residues. These data come from a study of cytomegalovirus exposure and HLA in healthy donors. Primers included in the PCR were 60 Vbeta and 13 Jbeta primers. The method was immunoSEQ multiplex PCR; TCRdb's version includes in-frame clones alone and lacks a portion of them. Here the sample spans over 150,000 clones, about 80% being singletons. The TCR sequence derives from a woman in her twenties or thirties in good health and CMV-seropositive. The chain recombines TRBV27 with TRBJ2-7; TRBD2 is a possible D gene (6 bases). The specimen was PBMCs. CDR3 residues: CASSSPALRGYEQYF. The CDR3 coding sequence is TGTGCCAGCAGTTCCCCGGCTTTGCGGGGCTACGAGCAGTACTTC.